This T cell receptor (beta chain) was recovered during a study of human T cells and chemical hapten exposure. Study as a whole: Patients, predominantly female, presented with alopecia areata, totalis or universalis.

TCRdb re-derived calls from the RACE reads in MiXCR, one entry per CDR3 protein. The data contain about 380,000 distinct CDR3 sequences, roughly 5.3% of them singletons. Findings and caveats of the study: No alteration of TCRs above 1 in 1000 frequency was seen with DPC sensitization.

As for time point: pre-sensitization, week 0. Treatment in this sample: therapeutic diphenylcyclopropenone sensitization with weekly scalp DPC. There are 13 residues in the CDR3. Germline V lookup: CDR1 SQVTM, CDR2 ANQGSEA. Trimming pared 4 bases from V and 2 bases from J, leaving 11 bases between. This clonotype was recorded at least ten times. The target antigen is unknown. The sequences come from whole blood, collected in connection with sensitization to the hapten diphenylcyclopropenone (DPC). The chain has TRBV29-1 and TRBJ1-2; D possibly corresponds to TRBD1 (6 bases). This receptor was obtained from a woman aged 50 to 65 with alopecia areata. Some clones in this sample may be carry-over from other donors' samples. CDR3 in DNA: TGCAGCGTTGGGGCAGGGGACAACTATGGCTACACCTTC. It translates to CSVGAGDNYGYTF.